The present T cell receptor (beta chain) was sequenced within a study of blood T cell repertoires in COVID-19. Background on the study: Some COVID-19 samples were acute and others convalescent; all came from the United States, Italy and Spain.

Per germline, CDR1 MNHEY and CDR2 SVGAGI. The V end was cut by 7 bases, the J end by 5 bases, with 14 bases between. There are 13 residues in the CDR3. Libraries were prepared by immunoSEQ multiplex PCR; TCRdb keeps only in-frame clonotypes and omits some of them. The sample holds 150,000 to 200,000 clones; about three quarters are singletons and the top ten take approximately 8.6%. The chain combines TRBV6-5 with TRBJ1-1, with a tentative D call TRBD1 (5 bases). The sequence derives from a woman aged 50 to 60 with active or convalescent COVID-19. The sample was peripheral blood. Here the CDR3 reads CASKEGGGTEAFF. Written as DNA, the CDR3 is TGTGCCAGCAAGGAAGGCGGGGGGACTGAAGCTTTCTTT.